The 20 T cell receptor beta chains below were found in one sample sequenced in a study of regulatory T cells in long-lasting Graves disease. Time point defined: persistent/refractory GD, antithyroid drugs over 5 years with positive TRAb. Researchers made the TCR library from RNA that was extracted from PBMCs. Arm-PCR of CDR3 regions and iRepertoire HTBI primers were used to build TCR beta libraries. TCRdb redid the calling of the multiplex PCR reads with MiXCR, one entry per CDR3 protein. Among around 400,000 distinct CDR3 sequences listed, 20% to 25% were seen once. Sequenced here: peripheral blood mononuclear cells (PBMCs), sampled when the disease was refractory, from a patient treated with antithyroid drugs. These receptors all come from a female donor with Graves disease.

A few counts support this clonotype. This may be a read error, as it is one base from a much larger clone. V usage is TRBV12-3 or TRBV12-4 and J usage is TRBJ1-5, with D unresolved. The CDR3 covers 13 residues. Trimming stripped 5 bases from V and 4 bases from J, with 9 bases between. CDR3 sequence reads: CASSPPPNQPQHF. In nucleotides, the CDR3 is TGTGCCAGCAGTCCCCCCCCAAATCAGCCCCAGCATTTT.

Ten or more counts support this clonotype. The chain combines TRBV9 with TRBJ2-1; D perhaps matches TRBD1 (6 bases). This CDR3 is 16 amino acids long. Germline CDR1 reads SGDLS; CDR2 reads YYNGEE. V was cut by 6 bases and J by 5 bases, with 21 bases left in between. This CDR3 reads CASTKTGTDLDNEQFF. Written as DNA, the CDR3 is TGTGCCAGCACCAAAACAGGGACCGATTTGGACAATGAGCAGTTCTTC.

The chain is built from TRBV3-1 and TRBJ2-5; D unclear. The CDR3 covers 13 residues. The V gene's germline CDR1 is LGHDT and CDR2 YNNKEL (reference sequence). The V and J ends lost 1 base and 2 bases respectively, with 5 bases between them. CDR3 in amino acids: CASSQALQETQYF. CDR3 DNA: TGTGCCAGCAGCCAAGCTTTGCAAGAGACCCAGTACTTC.

V and J are TRBV7-2 and TRBJ1-2, with 10 bases lining up with TRBD1. CDR3 length: 16 amino acids. CDR1 is SGHTA and CDR2 is FQGNSA in the germline V gene. Unmatched junction bases numbered 7, after V lost 6 bases and J lost 0 bases. CDR3 DNA sequence: TGTGCCAGCAGAAAGCCTGGACAGGGGGCTAACTATGGCTACACCTTC. It yields the protein CASRKPGQGANYGYTF.

The chain joins TRBV4-1 to TRBJ2-3; tentative D call: TRBD1 (6 bases). The CDR3 is 15 amino acids. From germline, CDR1 is MGHRA and CDR2 YSYEKL. Trimming removed 0 bases at V and 4 bases at J, with 11 bases between. In DNA, the CDR3 is TGCGCCAGCAGCCAAGAAGACAGGATGGCAGATACGCAGTATTTT. Translating gives CASSQEDRMADTQYF.

The chain combines TRBV20-1 with TRBJ2-7; D possibly corresponds to TRBD2 (6 bases). The CDR3 is 14 amino acids. Germline CDR1 and CDR2: DFQATT and SNEGSKA (reference sequence). Trimming removed 7 bases at V and 2 bases at J, with 18 bases between. CDR3: CSGASERLAYEQYF. CDR3 DNA: TGCAGTGGGGCTAGCGAGAGATTGGCCTACGAGCAGTACTTC.

A word on this clonotype: The likely explanation is a read error, given a far larger clone one base away. The J gene is TRBJ2-5, the V gene TRBV7-6; unclear D gene. V was shortened by 7 bases and J by 4 bases, with 16 bases between the two germline ends. Per germline, CDR1 SGHVS and CDR2 FNYEAQ. This CDR3 is built from 14 residues. CDR3 sequence (DNA): TGTGCCAGCAATGAATACGACGTGGGAGAGACCCAGTACTTC. It is translated as CASNEYDVGETQYF.

This clonotype was seen ten or more times. This chain links TRBV7-3 with TRBJ1-5, with D possibly being TRBD1 (5 bases). Trimming shortened V by 5 bases and J by 5 bases, and 13 bases separated the two germline ends. The CDR3 sequence is 14 residues long. The germline V gene has CDR1 SGHTA and CDR2 FQGTGA. This CDR3 is CASSPWGGHQPQHF. CDR3 nucleotides: TGTGCCAGCAGCCCCTGGGGGGGACATCAGCCCCAGCATTTT.

With respect to this clonotype: This may stem from a read error, because a much larger clone lies one nucleotide away. The chain has TRBV29-1 and TRBJ1-1, with D hard to call. In germline, CDR1 is SQVTM, CDR2 ANQGSEA. The length of the CDR3 is 11 residues. Between the trimmed V and J ends, which lost 4 bases and 1 base, there was a span of 4 bases. The CDR3 DNA reads TGCAGCGTTGCACGGAACACTGAAGCTTTCTTT. Its translation: CSVARNTEAFF.

In its sample, this clonotype was seen many times. The J gene is TRBJ1-6, the V gene TRBV20-1; the match to TRBD1 covers 7 bases. The CDR3 has 14 residues. V shed 1 base, J shed 7 bases, and the junction held 4 bases outside the gene matches. The germline CDR1 and CDR2 sequences are DFQATT and SNEGSKA (reference sequence). CDR3: CSARVDRENSPLHF. Here the CDR3 DNA reads TGCAGTGCTAGAGTCGACAGGGAGAATTCACCCCTCCACTTT.

The sample holds many counts of this clonotype. The chain combines TRBV10-3 with TRBJ2-5; the match to TRBD2 covers 9 bases. This CDR3 comprises 17 residues. Germline V CDR1 and CDR2: ENHRY, SYGVKD. The V and J ends lost 10 bases and 1 base, in that order; junction bases with no gene match: 16. The CDR3 DNA reads as TGTGCCACTCGGATCGGGGCCGGGACTAGCCTCCAAGAGACCCAGTACTTC. This encodes CATRIGAGTSLQETQYF.

The rearrangement uses TRBV3-1 and TRBJ1-5; tentative D call: TRBD1 (5 bases). There are 15 residues in the CDR3. CDR1 LGHDT and CDR2 YNNKEL come from the germline V gene (reference sequence). Trimming shortened V by 3 bases and J by 7 bases, and 16 bases separated the two germline ends. CDR3 sequence: CASSHGHHDGQPQHF. The CDR3 region has the DNA TGTGCCAGCAGCCACGGACACCACGACGGGCAGCCCCAGCATTTT.

This clonotype came up many times. The chain couples TRBV5-1 to TRBJ2-7, with 9 bases fitting TRBD2. The CDR3 spans 14 residues. The ends lost 4 bases at V and 3 bases at J; junction bases unmatched: 5. Germline V CDR1 and CDR2: SGHRS, YFSETQ. CDR3 nucleotides: TGCGCCAGCAGCCAGGGACTAGCTGGCTACGAGCAGTACTTC. It specifies CASSQGLAGYEQYF.

This clonotype was detected only once. The V call is TRBV19, the J call TRBJ1-1; D perhaps matches TRBD1 (6 bases). Germline V CDR1 and CDR2: LNHDA, SQIVND (reference sequence). V was shortened by 1 base and J by 1 base, with 13 bases between the two germline ends. The CDR3 runs 16 residues. The CDR3 sequence is CASSIVSQGPNTEAFF. The CDR3, as DNA: TGTGCCAGTAGTATAGTCTCGCAGGGGCCGAACACTGAAGCTTTCTTT.

The CDR3 region has the DNA TGTGCCAGCAGTGAACTTCTGGGTCCGGGATCGGGAGATACGCAGTATTTT. Protein product: CASSELLGPGSGDTQYF. The V gene is TRBV25-1, the J gene TRBJ2-3, with D possibly being TRBD2 (5 bases). Germline assignment: CDR1 MGHDK and CDR2 SYGVNS. This CDR3 is 17 amino acids long. The V gene lost 2 bases and the J gene lost 5 bases, with 20 bases spanning the gap.

Ten or more counts support this clonotype. J is TRBJ1-1 and V is TRBV2; TRBD1 is a possible D gene (6 bases). V was pared by 6 bases and J by 5 bases, with 10 bases between. The CDR3 has 12 amino acids. Germline V gene lookup returns CDR1 SNHLY and CDR2 FYNNEI. This CDR3 is CASSLQGTEAFF. The CDR3 bases are TGTGCCAGCAGCCTACAGGGTACTGAAGCTTTCTTT.

This clonotype has a handful of counts. The V and J genes are TRBV11-2 and TRBJ1-2; 8 bases map to TRBD1. J lost 4 bases, V lost 2 bases, and 15 bases had no gene match. The CDR3 covers 18 residues. Per germline, CDR1 SGHAT and CDR2 FQNNGV. CDR3 in amino acids: CASSLRTGRAQQGYGYTF. In DNA, the CDR3 is TGTGCCAGCAGCTTACGGACAGGGAGGGCCCAACAGGGCTATGGCTACACCTTC.

Ten or more counts support this clonotype. The chain links TRBV2 to TRBJ2-7; 10 nucleotides align to TRBD2. The junction had 16 bases not matched to a gene; V was cut back by 5 bases and J by 3 bases. There are 18 residues in the CDR3. The germline gives CDR1 SNHLY, CDR2 FYNNEI. CDR3 residues: CASSPPPRDLAGVYEQYF. As DNA, the CDR3 is TGTGCCAGCAGTCCCCCCCCCCGGGATCTAGCGGGAGTCTACGAGCAGTACTTC.

As for this clonotype: Its ends do not fully match the called genes, so a read error is possible. The gene calls are TRBV6-2 or TRBV6-3 and TRBJ2-7, with TRBD2 matching 11 bases. CDR1 and CDR2 (germline): MNHEY, SVGEGT. The CDR3 extends over 16 amino acids. The CDR3 loop reads CASRIQPGLAVYQQYF. The CDR3 coding sequence is TGTGCCAGCAGGATTCAACCGGGACTAGCGGTCTACCAGCAGTACTTC.

This clonotype was seen only a few times. This rearrangement joins TRBV20-1 to TRBJ2-7, with D possibly being TRBD1 or TRBD2 (6 bases each). V dropped 0 bases and J dropped 3 bases, with 15 bases sitting between them. The length of the CDR3 is 15 residues. Germline V gives CDR1 DFQATT, CDR2 SNEGSKA (reference sequence). The CDR3 protein is CSARERGVFDYEQYF. The CDR3 DNA is TGCAGTGCTAGAGAGAGGGGGGTGTTTGACTACGAGCAGTACTTC.